The following is a TCR beta chain sequence with its context. In the authors' workflow: From reference gene primer amplification, estimates of nucleated cell counts were derived. Sequenced by immunoSEQ multiplex PCR; TCRdb stores in-frame clones only, minus some. V, J and clone size reflect that table, while D and trimming were determined from the DNA. The data hold 65,000 to 90,000 clones, with approximately 77% observed a single time. These data come from a study of blood T cell repertoires in COVID-19. Study background: Material from acute and convalescent COVID-19 was sourced from the United States, Italy and Spain. From T cells, B-cell-depleted T cells, or PBMCs came the material, which was cDNA or gDNA.

The germline V gene encodes CDR1 MGHDK and CDR2 SYGVNS. V gave up 1 base and J gave up 4 bases, with 11 bases separating them. CDR3 size: 15 residues. The Seattle patients joined while their infection was active and were tracked longitudinally afterward. This clonotype was obtained from a man between 70 and 80 years old with COVID-19, enrolled during active disease. The chain carries TRBV25-1 and TRBJ1-3, with a tentative D call TRBD1 (6 bases). Sequenced: peripheral blood. For the CDR3, the DNA is TGTGCCAGCAGTGAATCGCCAGGGGCAGGAAACACCATATATTTT. This codes for CASSESPGAGNTIYF.